This T cell receptor beta chain was sequenced during a study of T cell responses to AZD1222 COVID-19 vaccine. Concerning this clone itself: Its antigen is unidentified.

The study, taken as a whole, reports: Among AZD1222 vaccinees, only 5 to 7 were seropositive at baseline.

Profiled with immunoSEQ multiplex PCR; TCRdb holds only in-frame clones, not every one. The sample lists approximately 88,000 clones; approximately 90% were seen once. Trimming cost V 4 bases and J 4 bases; bases outside gene matches: 8. The V gene's germline CDR1 is SGDLS and CDR2 YYNGEE. This CDR3 region has 15 residues. The material was peripheral blood, obtained on day 0 of AZD1222 vaccination. The TCR sequence derives from an adult in good health. The chain couples TRBV9 to TRBJ2-7; 10 nucleotides agree with TRBD1. The CDR3 sequence: CASSPGDRGSYEQYF. DNA for the CDR3: TGTGCCAGCAGCCCAGGGGACAGGGGAAGTTACGAGCAGTACTTC.